The source of this T cell receptor beta chain is a study of cytomegalovirus exposure and HLA in healthy donors. Findings of the study overall: Cytomegalovirus association was assigned to around 150 TCR beta chains.

J was trimmed by 6 bases and V by 4 bases; bases with no gene match: 13. Germline lookup yields CDR1 SGHRS and CDR2 YFSETQ. The CDR3 runs to 18 residues. 13 Jbeta primers and 60 Vbeta primers were used for the PCR. TCRdb keeps only in-frame clones here, not all; method: immunoSEQ multiplex PCR. The repertoire consists of more than 90,000 clones, with 65% to 90% occurring once and the leading ten covering about 3.9%. As regards this clone: What it binds is not known.

This chain uses TRBV5-1 with TRBJ2-1, with 13 bases aligning to TRBD2. The specimen sequenced was PBMCs. The TCR was taken from a woman between 70 and 85 years old in good health and CMV-seropositive. The CDR3 loop is CASSPPSTSGRAPNEQFF. CDR3 nucleotides: TGCGCCAGCAGCCCCCCCTCTACTAGCGGGAGGGCCCCCAATGAGCAGTTCTTC.